This TCR beta chain was observed in a study of identical twins. Whole-study results and caveats: Shared out-of-frame alpha sequences (those common to twins) showed excess low generation probability.

Points on this clonotype: Its antigen is currently unknown.

Template switching introduced a universal primer site, and the cDNA bore unique molecular identifiers. TCRdb recomputed calls from the 5' RACE reads with MiXCR, one row per CDR3 protein. Of about 240,000 distinct CDR3 sequences listed, approximately 8% are singletons. This CDR3 is built from 15 residues. CDR1 is SEHNR, CDR2 FQNEAQ, per germline (reference sequence). Trimming removed 5 bases from V and 5 bases from J, with 16 bases in between. These data also featured in a second study, about yellow fever vaccine responses in identical twins.

The specimen sequenced was CD8+ T cells sorted from blood. V is TRBV7-9 and J is TRBJ2-1; D is perhaps TRBD2 (5 bases). The TCR sequence derives from a woman younger than 30 in good health. This chain's CDR3 is CASSLGLLVDNEQFF. CDR3 sequence (DNA): TGTGCCAGCAGCCTCGGACTTCTCGTCGACAATGAGCAGTTCTTC.